Following are 21 T cell receptor beta chains from one sample sequenced in a study of control samples from healthy donors and cancer patients. Assay: immunoSEQ multiplex PCR; the TCRdb copy retains only in-frame clones and omits some. Among 100,000 to 150,000 clones listed, over 80% were seen once. Sequenced: blood. Receptors were obtained from a woman between 45 and 60 years old in good health.

The chain carries TRBV27 and TRBJ1-2; the D gene is possibly TRBD1 (6 bases). The CDR3 is 19 amino acids. V lost 6 bases, J lost 4 bases, and 30 bases lay in between. Germline CDR1 MNHEY, CDR2 SMNVEV (reference sequence). The CDR3 coding sequence is TGTGCCAGCAGACAAGGGGTTAGTGGTGGGGTCAAAGGGGGCTATGGCTACACCTTC. Protein sequence: CASRQGVSGGVKGGYGYTF.

The rearrangement joins TRBV5-4 to TRBJ2-1; the match to TRBD1 covers 10 bases. The CDR3 loop spans 16 amino acids. In germline, CDR1 is SGHNT, CDR2 YYREEE (reference sequence). Losses at the gene ends were 4 bases for V and 3 bases for J; bases not matched to a gene: 7. The CDR3 loop reads CASSVPGTGDYNEQFF. The CDR3 DNA reads as TGTGCCAGCAGCGTTCCCGGGACAGGGGACTACAATGAGCAGTTCTTC.

The chain uses TRBV7-6 and TRBJ1-5; 11 nucleotides align to TRBD1. The CDR3 is 16 residues long. Germline CDR1 is SGHVS and CDR2 is FNYEAQ. With V trimmed by 0 bases and J by 5 bases, 3 bases remained unmatched. The CDR3 loop reads CASSLAGTGGDQPQHF. The CDR3 nucleotides are TGTGCCAGCAGCTTAGCTGGGACAGGGGGGGATCAGCCCCAGCATTTT.

The chain has TRBV30 and TRBJ2-7; TRBD2 agrees at 7 bases. J lost 4 bases, V lost 5 bases, and 2 bases had no gene match. The CDR3 is 11 amino acids. Germline CDR1 and CDR2: GTSNPN and SVGIG (reference sequence). Written as DNA, the CDR3 is TGTGCCTGGGGGAGGGAGTACGAGCAGTACTTC. Translating it yields CAWGREYEQYF.

The V and J genes are TRBV2 and TRBJ2-1, with a weak D call TRBD2 (5 bases). Trimming cost V 3 bases and J 8 bases, with 11 bases left between them. Germline V gene lookup returns CDR1 SNHLY and CDR2 FYNNEI. CDR3 length: 13 amino acids. The CDR3 sequence: CASSEGSGDEQFF. The DNA of the CDR3 is TGTGCCAGCAGTGAGGGCAGCGGCGATGAGCAGTTCTTC.

This rearrangement joins TRBV21-1 to TRBJ2-7; TRBD1 is taken as the D call from the table, unchecked against the DNA. TRBV21-1 is tagged as a pseudogene. This CDR3 is built from 12 residues. In DNA, the CDR3 is TGTGCCAGCAGCAAAGGGGGGCACGAGCAGTACTTC. It encodes CASSKGGHEQYF.

The chain uses TRBV2 and TRBJ2-2, with 8 bases identical to TRBD1. Germline CDR1 reads SNHLY; CDR2 reads FYNNEI. V trimming: 5 bases; J trimming: 7 bases; junction bases outside the gene matches: 3. The CDR3 runs to 13 residues. CDR3 in DNA: TGTGCCAGCAGTAAACAGGGGGTCGGGGAGCTGTTTTTT. Translation: CASSKQGVGELFF.

V and J are TRBV28 and TRBJ2-7; 11 bases fit TRBD2. This CDR3 contains 19 residues. Trimming took 7 bases from V and 1 from J; bases not matched to a gene: 18. In germline, CDR1 is MDHEN, CDR2 SYDVKM. The CDR3 spells CASTLNPLAGGFISYEQYF. The DNA for the CDR3 is TGTGCCAGCACTCTTAATCCCCTAGCGGGAGGTTTTATTTCCTACGAGCAGTACTTC.

The DNA for the CDR3 is TGTGCCACCAGCAGAGAAGCGTCCTCCTACGAGCAGTACTTC. This translates into CATSREASSYEQYF. The chain uses TRBV15 and TRBJ2-7; D is uncertain. There are 14 residues in the CDR3. The germline V and J ends were trimmed by 0 bases and 0 bases, with 6 bases remaining between them. CDR1 and CDR2 from the germline V gene are LNHNV and YYDKDF (reference sequence).

V is TRBV19 and J is TRBJ1-1; possible D gene TRBD1, 6 bases. Looked up from germline, CDR1 is LNHDA and CDR2 is SQIVND (reference sequence). V shed 3 bases and J shed 0 bases, with 20 bases lying between them. This CDR3 region has 18 residues. CDR3 sequence reads: CASSIDPPGGALNTEAFF. The CDR3 bases are TGTGCCAGTAGTATTGATCCCCCGGGGGGCGCCCTGAACACTGAAGCTTTCTTT.

The chain links TRBV19 to TRBJ2-1; TRBD2 agrees at 7 bases. Germline lookup yields CDR1 LNHDA and CDR2 SQIVND (reference sequence). V was pared by 3 bases and J by 4 bases, with 6 bases of the junction left unmatched. CDR3 length equals 15 residues. The chain's CDR3 is CASSIGRAGYNEQFF. The CDR3 nucleotides read TGTGCCAGTAGTATTGGTAGAGCGGGGTACAATGAGCAGTTCTTC.

CDR3 in DNA: TGTGCCAGCAGCCAAGTTGGGGTTAATTCACCCCTCCACTTT. This encodes CASSQVGVNSPLHF. The chain has TRBV3-1 (or the pseudogene TRBV3-2) and TRBJ1-6; D is unresolved. Germline CDR1 and CDR2: LGHDT and YNNKEL (reference sequence). The CDR3 has 14 residues. V gave up 1 base and J gave up 6 bases, with 7 bases separating them.

J is TRBJ1-1 and V is TRBV5-1, with 7 bases matching TRBD1. Germline-derived CDR1 and CDR2 are SGHRS and YFSETQ. With 0 bases clipped from V and 5 bases from J, the junction kept 10 bases outside the gene matches. The CDR3 totals 16 residues. This CDR3 is CASSLEGRDRDTEAFF. In nucleotides, the CDR3 is TGCGCCAGCAGCTTGGAGGGCCGGGACAGAGATACTGAAGCTTTCTTT.

J is TRBJ2-7 and V is TRBV2; no reliable D call. The CDR3 covers 14 residues. Trimming shortened V by 3 bases and J by 4 bases, and 13 bases separated the two germline ends. The germline CDR1 and CDR2 sequences are SNHLY and FYNNEI. The CDR3 reads CASSDGVRKYEQYF. The CDR3 DNA reads as TGTGCCAGCAGTGATGGGGTTAGAAAGTACGAGCAGTACTTC.

J is TRBJ2-7 and V is TRBV21-1. TRBV21-1 is a documented pseudogene. The CDR3 runs to 16 residues. The DNA for the CDR3 is TGTGCCAGCAGCAAAGAGGCGCAACCCAAGGACTACGAGCAGTACTTC. Its translation is CASSKEAQPKDYEQYF.

The chain recombines TRBV18 with TRBJ1-1; possibly TRBD1 for D (5 bases). The germline gives CDR1 KGHSH, CDR2 LQKENI. This CDR3 spans 16 amino acids. The ends were cut back, 3 bases at V and 3 bases at J, with 17 bases in the middle. Written as DNA, the CDR3 is TGTGCCAGCTCACCCTTGGACGGGGGTGTACACACTGAAGCTTTCTTT. Translated, it gives CASSPLDGGVHTEAFF.

The chain couples TRBV20-1 to TRBJ2-5; D possibly corresponds to TRBD2 (6 bases). The CDR3 loop spans 11 amino acids. V was pared by 3 bases and J by 6 bases, with 8 bases between. Per the germline V gene, CDR1 is DFQATT and CDR2 is SNEGSKA (reference sequence). CDR3 loop: CSASGGKTQYF. In DNA, the CDR3 is TGCAGTGCTAGTGGGGGGAAGACCCAGTACTTC.

This chain joins TRBV6-6 and TRBJ1-4; D is ambiguous. This CDR3 spans 12 amino acids. V was pared by 2 bases and J by 8 bases, with 6 bases between. Germline V gene lookup returns CDR1 MNHNY and CDR2 SVGAGI (reference sequence). Here the CDR3 reads CASSYPQEKLFF. CDR3 in DNA: TGTGCCAGCAGTTACCCGCAGGAAAAACTGTTTTTT.

This chain uses TRBV28 with TRBJ2-5; 8 bases align to TRBD2. CDR3 length equals 15 residues. Trimming cost V 5 bases and J 0 bases; bases outside gene matches: 5. CDR1 is MDHEN, CDR2 SYDVKM, per germline. The CDR3 spells CASSGLAVDQETQYF. CDR3 in DNA: TGTGCCAGCAGTGGACTAGCTGTAGACCAAGAGACCCAGTACTTC.

This rearrangement joins TRBV29-1 to TRBJ1-2; D unresolved. V lost 4 bases and J lost 0, with 6 bases in between. The CDR3 runs 12 residues. CDR1 and CDR2 (germline): SQVTM, ANQGSEA. The CDR3 loop reads CSVGAPNYGYTF. CDR3 sequence (DNA): TGCAGCGTTGGTGCACCTAACTATGGCTACACCTTC.

The chain is built from TRBV3-1 (or the pseudogene TRBV3-2) and TRBJ2-2; 11 bases are a match to TRBD2. The CDR3 totals 15 residues. Trimming removed 4 bases from V and 3 bases from J; junction bases left unmatched: 1. Germline V gene sequence: CDR1 LGHDT, CDR2 YNNKEL (reference sequence). The CDR3: CASSLGLADTGELFF. The CDR3 nucleotides are TGTGCCAGCAGCCTGGGACTAGCGGACACCGGGGAGCTGTTTTTT.